These 16 T cell receptor beta chains were sequenced from one sample in a study of Ad26.COV2.S vaccination and SARS-CoV-2 variants. Indicated treatment: roughly 18 received Ad26.COV2.S at low or high dose, single or two shots; several received placebo; per-sample allocation not given. The samples were gathered on day 63 after the first injection of vaccine or placebo. Libraries were prepared by immunoSEQ multiplex PCR; TCRdb keeps only in-frame clonotypes and omits some of them. The sample lists around 240,000 clones; around 87% were seen once. This specimen consisted of peripheral blood, obtained in a trial of Ad26.COV2.S vaccine versus placebo. These receptors were taken from a person aged 18-65 years who received the Ad26.COV2.S COVID-19 vaccine or a placebo.

This chain uses TRBV5-1 with TRBJ2-5, with TRBD1 as a possible D gene (6 bases). Deletions cut 4 bases from V and 1 base from J, with 14 bases between. The CDR3 consists of 15 residues. CDR1 SGHRS and CDR2 YFSETQ come from the germline V gene. The CDR3 nucleotides read TGCGCCAGCAGCCCCCTCCAGGACAGCCAAGAGACCCAGTACTTC. Its translation is CASSPLQDSQETQYF. Complete variable domain (other parts from reference TRBV5-1 and TRBJ2-5): KAGVTQTPRYLIKTRGQQVTLSCSPISGHRSVSWYQQTPGQGLQFLFEYFSETQRNKGNFPGRFSGRQFSNSRSEMNVSTLELGDSALYLCASSPLQDSQETQYFGPGTRLLVL.

This chain uses TRBV30 with TRBJ1-4; D possibly corresponds to TRBD1 (5 bases). Germline V gene sequence: CDR1 GTSNPN, CDR2 SVGIG (reference sequence). The ends were cut back, 3 bases at V and 8 bases at J, with 22 bases in the middle. This CDR3 contains 16 residues. The DNA of the CDR3 is TGTGCCTGGAGCCCTCAGGGCCCGGGGGGACCCGAAAAACTGTTTTTT. Its protein is CAWSPQGPGGPEKLFF.

The gene calls are TRBV7-9 and TRBJ1-1, with TRBD1 matching 10 bases. After removal of 6 bases from V and 1 base from J, the junction contained 2 bases not matched to a gene. CDR1 SEHNR and CDR2 FQNEAQ come from the germline V gene (reference sequence). The CDR3 totals 14 residues. CDR3 in DNA: TGTGCCAGCAGGACAGGGGGCGCGAACACTGAAGCTTTCTTT. It translates to CASRTGGANTEAFF.

CDR3 nucleotide sequence: TGCGCCAGCAGCTCCGATCCTAGCGGGGGGTTGTACGAGCAGTACTTC. This codes for CASSSDPSGGLYEQYF. This chain joins TRBV5-1 and TRBJ2-7, with 11 bases lining up with TRBD2. CDR3 length equals 16 residues. Trimming at V came to 3 bases and at J to 4 bases, leaving 9 bases not matched to a gene. Germline CDR1 and CDR2: SGHRS and YFSETQ.

V gene TRBV6-2 or TRBV6-3 combines with J gene TRBJ1-2; D might be TRBD1 (5 bases). The CDR3 length is 18 residues. The germline CDR1 and CDR2 sequences are MNHEY and SVGEGT. V dropped 0 bases and J dropped 8 bases, with 25 bases sitting between them. The CDR3 sequence is CASSYSILRGRGRSGYTF. The DNA of the CDR3 is TGTGCCAGCAGTTACTCTATCCTTCGCGGCCGGGGACGATCCGGCTACACCTTC.

V is TRBV19 and J is TRBJ1-1; D unresolved. Trimming left V 9 bases short and J 1 base short, with 15 bases between. There are 14 residues in the CDR3. Germline V gives CDR1 LNHDA, CDR2 SQIVND (reference sequence). The CDR3 here is CASRAAVRNTEAFF. CDR3 bases: TGTGCCAGCCGCGCCGCGGTGCGGAACACTGAAGCTTTCTTT. Variable domain in full (rest from reference TRBV19 and TRBJ1-1): DGGITQSPKYLFRKEGQNVTLSCEQNLNHDAMYWYRQDPGQGLRLIYYSQIVNDFQKGDIAEGYSVSREKKESFPLTVTSAQKNPTAFYLCASRAAVRNTEAFFGQGTRLTVV.

V usage is TRBV6-5 and J usage is TRBJ2-7; D possibly corresponds to TRBD1 (5 bases). Looked up from germline, CDR1 is MNHEY and CDR2 is SVGAGI. The CDR3 extends over 14 amino acids. Trimming cost V 0 bases and J 0 bases, with 6 bases left between them. CDR3 sequence: CASSYSTASYEQYF. For the CDR3, the DNA is TGTGCCAGCAGTTACTCGACAGCCTCCTACGAGCAGTACTTC.

J is TRBJ1-4 and V is TRBV7-9; 7 bases are a match to TRBD1. V was pared by 2 bases and J by 2 bases, with 11 bases of the junction left unmatched. Germline assignment: CDR1 SEHNR and CDR2 FQNEAQ (reference sequence). This CDR3 is built from 18 residues. CDR3 protein: CASSLRQGEVLTNEKLFF. As DNA, the CDR3 is TGTGCCAGCAGCTTAAGGCAGGGGGAAGTCCTCACTAATGAAAAACTGTTTTTT.

This clone was picked up one time. The J gene is TRBJ2-3, the V gene TRBV24-1, with a possible D match to TRBD1 (6 bases). This CDR3 comprises 16 residues. With 0 bases removed from V and 5 bases from J, the gap between germline ends came to 14 bases. CDR1 and CDR2 from the germline V gene are KGHDR and SFDVKD. CDR3 region: CATSDLKGTLKDTQYF. The CDR3 DNA is TGTGCCACCAGTGATTTGAAAGGGACATTGAAAGATACGCAGTATTTT.

This chain uses TRBV7-2 with TRBJ1-2; D ambiguous. Deletions cut 0 bases from V and 2 bases from J, with 7 bases between. Germline V gene data show CDR1 as SGHTA and CDR2 as FQGNSA. CDR3 length equals 14 residues. The CDR3 protein is CASSLAHANYGYTF. CDR3 nucleotide sequence: TGTGCCAGCAGCTTAGCACACGCCAACTATGGCTACACCTTC.

The rearrangement uses TRBV29-1 and TRBJ2-5; D perhaps matches TRBD2 (5 bases). V lost 5 bases and J lost 4, with 11 bases in between. This CDR3 is 12 amino acids long. CDR1 and CDR2 (germline): SQVTM, ANQGSEA. CDR3 sequence: CSVTLGLETQYF. In DNA, the CDR3 is TGCAGCGTTACTCTAGGACTAGAGACCCAGTACTTC.

This chain links TRBV19 with TRBJ2-7; 10 bases are shared with TRBD2. V lost 6 bases, J lost 2 bases, and 7 bases stayed unmatched. Germline CDR1 is LNHDA and CDR2 is SQIVND (reference sequence). There are 15 residues in the CDR3. The CDR3 DNA is TGTGCCAGTAGGCCCTTAGCGGGGGGCCCCTACGAGCAGTACTTC. As protein: CASRPLAGGPYEQYF.

This clone was counted once. This rearrangement joins TRBV9 to TRBJ2-3, with a possible D match to TRBD2 (5 bases). Germline V lookup: CDR1 SGDLS, CDR2 YYNGEE. The CDR3 spans 14 residues. Trimming took 6 bases from V and 4 from J, leaving 15 bases between them. The CDR3 loop reads CASTPTEAADTQYF. In DNA form, the CDR3 reads TGTGCCAGCACCCCGACCGAAGCGGCAGATACGCAGTATTTT.

The CDR3 coding sequence is TGCGCCAGCAGCTTGGGCCGGGACACGTACAATGAGCAGTTCTTC. This translates into CASSLGRDTYNEQFF. The V gene is TRBV5-1, the J gene TRBJ2-1; TRBD1 might be the D (6 bases). The CDR3 is 15 residues long. In germline, CDR1 is SGHRS, CDR2 YFSETQ. Trimming took 0 bases from V and 4 from J, leaving 11 bases between them.

The V gene is TRBV30, the J gene TRBJ2-7; no definite D call. This CDR3 spans 12 amino acids. The V end was cut by 1 base, the J end by 1 base, with 5 bases between. Germline V gives CDR1 GTSNPN, CDR2 SVGIG (reference sequence). The CDR3 sequence: CAWSGVSYEQYF. The CDR3, as DNA: TGTGCCTGGAGTGGTGTTTCCTACGAGCAGTACTTC. The complete variable domain, with remaining parts taken from reference TRBV30 and TRBJ2-7, reads SQTIHQWPATLVQPVGSPLSLECTVEGTSNPNLYWYRQAAGRGLQLLFYSVGIGQISSEVPQNLSASRPQDRQFILSSKKLLLSDSGFYLCAWSGVSYEQYFGPGTRLTVT.

The V and J genes are TRBV10-2 and TRBJ2-3; D is possibly TRBD1 (5 bases). This CDR3 is 15 amino acids long. CDR1 is WSHSY, CDR2 SAAADI, per germline. V lost 10 bases, J lost 4 bases, and 21 bases lay in between. The CDR3 is CATAVLGRGADTQYF. DNA of the CDR3: TGCGCCACAGCAGTTTTGGGGCGCGGTGCAGATACGCAGTATTTT.